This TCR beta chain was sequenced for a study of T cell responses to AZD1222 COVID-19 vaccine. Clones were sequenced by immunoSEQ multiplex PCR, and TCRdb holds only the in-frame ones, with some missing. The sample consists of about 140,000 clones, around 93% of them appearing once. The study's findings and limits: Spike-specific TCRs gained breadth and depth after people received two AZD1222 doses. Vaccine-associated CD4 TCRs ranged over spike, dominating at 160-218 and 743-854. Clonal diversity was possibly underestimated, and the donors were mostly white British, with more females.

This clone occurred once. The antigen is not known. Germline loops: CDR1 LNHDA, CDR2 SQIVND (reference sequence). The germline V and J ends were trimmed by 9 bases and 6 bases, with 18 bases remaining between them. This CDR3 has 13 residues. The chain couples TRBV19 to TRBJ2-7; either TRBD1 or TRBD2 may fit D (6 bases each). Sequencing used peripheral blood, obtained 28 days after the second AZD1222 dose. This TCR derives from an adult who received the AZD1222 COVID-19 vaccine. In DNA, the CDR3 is TGTGCCAGCCGCCGAGGGGGGACCTCCGAGCAGTACTTC. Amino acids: CASRRGGTSEQYF.